Following are 6 T cell receptor beta chains from one sample sequenced in a study of shared clonotypes between healthy human individuals. Naive CD8 cells comprised CD45RO-negative, CCR7-positively selected cells, excluding terminally differentiated effector memory CD45RA+ cells. TCRdb's copy holds only in-frame clones and misses some; the assay was immunoSEQ multiplex PCR. The table lists 600,000 or so clones, approximately 95% of them singletons. Source material: naive CD8+ T cells sorted from blood. Every receptor here comes from a woman between 25 and 40 years old in good health.

The V call is TRBV10-2, the J call TRBJ2-5, with D possibly TRBD1 on 5 matching bases. Germline assignment: CDR1 WSHSY and CDR2 SAAADI. V lost 6 bases and J 4 bases, leaving 9 bases between the germline ends. The length of the CDR3 is 12 residues. CDR3: CASRTERETQYF. The DNA for the CDR3 is TGCGCCAGCAGGACAGAGCGAGAGACCCAGTACTTC.

This clone was observed once. CDR3 nucleotide sequence: TGTGCCAGCAGCCAAGATAGACTTCTTCTCTACGAGCAGTACTTC. It is translated as CASSQDRLLLYEQYF. The V and J genes are TRBV4-2 and TRBJ2-7, with no clear D. Germline CDR1 LGHNA, CDR2 YNFKEQ. The CDR3 has 15 amino acids. Trimming took off 0 bases at V and 3 bases at J, with 12 bases between the two ends.

V gene TRBV4-1 combines with J gene TRBJ1-6; the match to TRBD1 covers 7 bases. Germline V lookup: CDR1 MGHRA, CDR2 YSYEKL. This CDR3 has 15 residues. Trimming removed 0 bases from V and 9 bases from J; junction bases left unmatched: 5. The CDR3 DNA follows: TGCGCCAGCAGCCAAGATGAGGGGGCGGGTTCACCCCTCCACTTT. This sequence encodes CASSQDEGAGSPLHF.

The rearrangement links TRBV27 to TRBJ1-1; TRBD1 agrees at 9 bases. CDR1 and CDR2 (germline): MNHEY, SMNVEV (reference sequence). J gave up 2 bases and V 6 bases, and 13 bases lay outside the gene matches. The CDR3 spans 17 residues. The CDR3 DNA sequence: TGTGCCAGCAGACCCACCGGGACAGGGTTATTTAACACTGAAGCTTTCTTT. Protein product: CASRPTGTGLFNTEAFF.

The rearrangement uses TRBV18 and TRBJ2-3, with TRBD2 matching 14 bases. V dropped 5 bases and J dropped 6; count of bases not matched to a gene: 10. Germline V gives CDR1 KGHSH, CDR2 LQKENI. The CDR3 has 17 residues. This CDR3 reads CASSGPGLAGVSDTQYF. The CDR3 nucleotides read TGTGCCAGCTCAGGTCCGGGACTAGCGGGAGTATCGGATACGCAGTATTTT.

The V and J genes are TRBV27 and TRBJ2-4; maybe TRBD1 (5 bases). The ends were cut back, 0 bases at V and 9 bases at J, with 9 bases in the middle. The CDR3 spans 13 residues. Germline V gene sequence: CDR1 MNHEY, CDR2 SMNVEV (reference sequence). The CDR3 sequence is CASSLSGAFIQYF. CDR3 nucleotides: TGTGCCAGCAGTTTATCTGGGGCGTTCATTCAGTACTTC.